This TCR beta chain was identified in a study of yellow fever vaccine responses in identical twins. Study observations and caveats: Twin vaccine T cell responses reportedly seemed partly convergent, partly personalized.

The CDR3 length is 14 residues. The V and J ends lost 3 bases and 9 bases, in that order; junction bases with no gene match: 8. Looked up from germline, CDR1 is LNHNV and CDR2 is YYDKDF (reference sequence). This clonotype has only a few counts. The antigen is undetermined. TCRdb redid the calling of the RT-PCR reads with MiXCR, one entry per CDR3 protein. The sample consists of more than 2,000 distinct CDR3 sequences, 86% of them appearing once. This sequence was found in a woman between 18 and 29 years old who received the yellow fever vaccine. Specimen: T cells from blood (PBMCs), unsorted or a sorted subset (not recorded which), collected before or after yellow fever vaccination (not recorded which). This rearrangement joins TRBV15 to TRBJ2-1; 7 nucleotides align to TRBD1. The chain's CDR3 is CATSRETGSPEQFF. CDR3 DNA: TGTGCCACCAGCAGGGAGACAGGGTCTCCTGAGCAGTTCTTC.